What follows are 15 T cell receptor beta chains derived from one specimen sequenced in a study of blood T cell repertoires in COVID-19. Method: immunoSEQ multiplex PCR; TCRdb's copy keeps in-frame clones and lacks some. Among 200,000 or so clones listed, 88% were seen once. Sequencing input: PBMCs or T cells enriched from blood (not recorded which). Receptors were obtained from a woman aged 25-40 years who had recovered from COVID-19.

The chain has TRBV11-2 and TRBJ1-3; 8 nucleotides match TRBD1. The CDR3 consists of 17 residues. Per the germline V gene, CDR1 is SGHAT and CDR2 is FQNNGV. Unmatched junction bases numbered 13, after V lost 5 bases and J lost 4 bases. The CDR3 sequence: CASSQRTGKESGNTIYF. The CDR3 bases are TGTGCCAGCAGCCAGAGGACAGGGAAAGAATCCGGAAACACCATATATTTT.

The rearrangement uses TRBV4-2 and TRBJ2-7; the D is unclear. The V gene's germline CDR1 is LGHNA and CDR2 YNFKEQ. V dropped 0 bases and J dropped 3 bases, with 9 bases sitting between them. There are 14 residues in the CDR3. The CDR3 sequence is CASSQDGQGYEQYF. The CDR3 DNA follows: TGTGCCAGCAGCCAAGATGGGCAAGGCTACGAGCAGTACTTC.

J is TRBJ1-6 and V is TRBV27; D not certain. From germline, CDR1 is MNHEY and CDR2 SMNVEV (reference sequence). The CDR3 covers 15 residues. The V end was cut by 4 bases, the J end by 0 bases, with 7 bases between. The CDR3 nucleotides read TGTGCCAGCAGTTCCGGGAGCTCCTATAATTCACCCCTCCACTTT. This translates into CASSSGSSYNSPLHF.

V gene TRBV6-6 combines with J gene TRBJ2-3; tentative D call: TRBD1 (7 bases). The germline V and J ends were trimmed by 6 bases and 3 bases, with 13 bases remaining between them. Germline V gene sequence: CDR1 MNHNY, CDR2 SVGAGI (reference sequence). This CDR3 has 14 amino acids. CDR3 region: CASRETGRTDTQYF. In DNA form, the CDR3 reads TGTGCCAGCAGGGAGACAGGGAGGACAGATACGCAGTATTTT.

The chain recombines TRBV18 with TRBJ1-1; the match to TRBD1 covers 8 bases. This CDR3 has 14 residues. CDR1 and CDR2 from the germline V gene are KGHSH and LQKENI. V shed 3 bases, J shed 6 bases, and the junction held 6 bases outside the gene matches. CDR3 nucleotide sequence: TGTGCCAGCTCACCTTCAGGGGGCCTACCTGAAGCTTTCTTT. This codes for CASSPSGGLPEAFF. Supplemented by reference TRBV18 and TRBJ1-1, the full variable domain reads NAGVMQNPRHLVRRRGQEARLRCSPMKGHSHVYWYRQLPEEGLKFMVYLQKENIIDESGMPKERFSAEFPKEGPSILRIQQVVRGDSAAYFCASSPSGGLPEAFFGQGTRLTVV.

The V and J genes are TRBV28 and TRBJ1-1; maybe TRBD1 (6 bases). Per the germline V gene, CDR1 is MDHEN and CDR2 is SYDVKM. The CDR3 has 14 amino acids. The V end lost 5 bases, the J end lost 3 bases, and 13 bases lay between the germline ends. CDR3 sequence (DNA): TGTGCCAGCAGTACCCCAGGGGCCTACACTGAAGCTTTCTTT. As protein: CASSTPGAYTEAFF.

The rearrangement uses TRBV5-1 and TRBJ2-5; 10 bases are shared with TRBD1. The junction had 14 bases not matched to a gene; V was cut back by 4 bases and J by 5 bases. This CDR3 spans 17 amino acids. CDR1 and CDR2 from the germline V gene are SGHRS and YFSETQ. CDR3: CASSPPEPDRGRETQYF. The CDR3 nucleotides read TGCGCCAGCAGCCCCCCTGAGCCGGACAGGGGGAGGGAGACCCAGTACTTC.

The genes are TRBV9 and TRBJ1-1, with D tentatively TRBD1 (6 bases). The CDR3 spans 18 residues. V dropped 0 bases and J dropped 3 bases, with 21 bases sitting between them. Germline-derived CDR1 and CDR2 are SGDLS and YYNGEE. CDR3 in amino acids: CASSVDPVARGSDTEAFF. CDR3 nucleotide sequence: TGTGCCAGCAGCGTAGATCCCGTGGCCAGGGGAAGTGACACTGAAGCTTTCTTT. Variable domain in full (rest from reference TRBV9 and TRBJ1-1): DSGVTQTPKHLITATGQRVTLRCSPRSGDLSVYWYQQSLDQGLQFLIQYYNGEERAKGNILERFSAQQFPDLHSELNLSSLELGDSALYFCASSVDPVARGSDTEAFFGQGTRLTVV.

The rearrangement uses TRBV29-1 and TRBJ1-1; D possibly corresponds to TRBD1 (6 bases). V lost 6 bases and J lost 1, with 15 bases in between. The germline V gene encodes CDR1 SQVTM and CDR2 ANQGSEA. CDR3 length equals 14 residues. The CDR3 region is CSVIDDRSNTEAFF. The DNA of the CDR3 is TGCAGCGTCATCGACGACAGGTCGAACACTGAAGCTTTCTTT.

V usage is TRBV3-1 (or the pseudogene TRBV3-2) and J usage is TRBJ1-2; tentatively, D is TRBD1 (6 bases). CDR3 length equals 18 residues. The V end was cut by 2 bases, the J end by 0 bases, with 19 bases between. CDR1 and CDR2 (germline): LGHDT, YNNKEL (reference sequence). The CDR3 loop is CASSQITGTRTTNYGYTF. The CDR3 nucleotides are TGTGCCAGCAGCCAAATAACAGGGACAAGGACAACTAACTATGGCTACACCTTC.

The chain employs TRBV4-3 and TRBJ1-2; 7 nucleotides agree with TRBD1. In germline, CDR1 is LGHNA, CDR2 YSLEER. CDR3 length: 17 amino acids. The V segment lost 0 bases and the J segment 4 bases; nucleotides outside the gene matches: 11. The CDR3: CASSQERGQPRVYGYTF. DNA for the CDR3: TGCGCCAGCAGCCAAGAAAGGGGGCAGCCTCGGGTCTATGGCTACACCTTC.

The chain's CDR3 is CASSMSRVSGNTIYF. The CDR3 bases are TGTGCCAGTAGTATGTCAAGAGTCTCTGGAAACACCATATATTTT. The chain uses TRBV19 and TRBJ1-3; D not certain. The germline V gene encodes CDR1 LNHDA and CDR2 SQIVND (reference sequence). The V and J ends lost 3 bases and 0 bases respectively, with 9 bases between them. CDR3 length: 15 amino acids.

In DNA form, the CDR3 reads TGTGCCTGCGGGACAGGGGGCCATACGCAGTATTTT. Amino acid sequence: CACGTGGHTQYF. V gene TRBV19 combines with J gene TRBJ2-3; 12 bases map to TRBD1. V shed 11 bases, J shed 7 bases, and the junction held 4 bases outside the gene matches. Germline assignment: CDR1 LNHDA and CDR2 SQIVND (reference sequence). This CDR3 comprises 12 residues.

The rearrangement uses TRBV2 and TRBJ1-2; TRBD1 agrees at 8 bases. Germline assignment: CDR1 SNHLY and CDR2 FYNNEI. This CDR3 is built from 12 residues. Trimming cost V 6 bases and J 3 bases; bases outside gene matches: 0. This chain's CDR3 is CASRGQDYGYTF. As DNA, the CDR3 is TGTGCCAGCAGGGGACAGGACTATGGCTACACCTTC.

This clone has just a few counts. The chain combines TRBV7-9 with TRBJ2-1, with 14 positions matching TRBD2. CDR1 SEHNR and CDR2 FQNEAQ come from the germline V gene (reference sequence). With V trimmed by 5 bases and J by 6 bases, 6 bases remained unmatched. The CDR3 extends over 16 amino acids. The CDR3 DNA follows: TGTGCCAGCAGCCCCCGACTAGCGGGGGGGCTCAATGAGCAGTTCTTC. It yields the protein CASSPRLAGGLNEQFF.